The 8 T cell receptor beta chains below all came from one sample that was sequenced in a study of cytomegalovirus exposure and HLA in healthy donors. Sequencing used immunoSEQ multiplex PCR; TCRdb keeps in-frame clones, though not all of them. This table has about 120,000 clones, about 85% appearing once. The sample taken for sequencing was PBMCs. Receptors were obtained from a woman aged 25 to 39 in good health and CMV-seronegative.

CDR3 DNA sequence: TGCGCCAGCAGCTTTATCGGGGACTATGGCTACACCTTC. The encoded protein is CASSFIGDYGYTF. The chain has TRBV5-1 and TRBJ1-2; D uncertain. Looked up from germline, CDR1 is SGHRS and CDR2 is YFSETQ. This CDR3 is 13 amino acids long. The germline V and J ends were trimmed by 2 bases and 3 bases, with 8 bases remaining between them.

This clone showed up just a few times. This sequence joins TRBV4-1 and TRBJ1-6, with D maybe TRBD1 (6 bases). The V end was cut by 4 bases, the J end by 6 bases, with 16 bases between. The germline gives CDR1 MGHRA, CDR2 YSYEKL. This CDR3 comprises 16 residues. This chain's CDR3 is CASSLFVGAGNSPLHF. Written as DNA, the CDR3 is TGCGCCAGCAGCCTTTTCGTGGGGGCCGGTAATTCACCCCTCCACTTT.

The CDR3 protein is CAWSPGSGNTIYF. CDR3 nucleotide sequence: TGTGCCTGGTCACCAGGGTCTGGAAACACCATATATTTT. The rearrangement links TRBV30 to TRBJ1-3, with D maybe TRBD1 (5 bases). This CDR3 is built from 13 residues. Deletions cut 5 bases from V and 1 base from J, with 9 bases between. Per the germline V gene, CDR1 is GTSNPN and CDR2 is SVGIG (reference sequence).

The V gene is TRBV6-5, the J gene TRBJ2-7; TRBD1 aligns across 7 bases. Germline lookup yields CDR1 MNHEY and CDR2 SVGAGI. V shed 6 bases and J 6 bases; nucleotides not matched to a gene: 8. The CDR3 is 13 amino acids. CDR3 in DNA: TGTGCCAGCAGCTACGACAGGGTTACCGAGCAGTACTTC. It translates to CASSYDRVTEQYF.

The chain uses TRBV7-8 and TRBJ1-2, with D possibly matching TRBD1 (5 bases). V lost 5 bases, J lost 6 bases, and 16 bases lay in between. CDR3 length: 14 residues. Per germline, CDR1 SGHVS and CDR2 FQNEAQ. CDR3 nucleotides: TGTGCCAGCAGCCCCTCACGGGGGGGGAATGGCTACACCTTC. Amino acids: CASSPSRGGNGYTF.

V and J are TRBV4-2 and TRBJ2-3, with D perhaps matching TRBD2 (7 bases). CDR3 length: 18 amino acids. Trimming removed 0 bases at V and 5 bases at J, with 21 bases between. Germline values: CDR1 LGHNA, CDR2 YNFKEQ. The DNA for the CDR3 is TGTGCCAGCAGCCAAGATCCCGGTGGGGCGGGGGCGGAAGATACGCAGTATTTT. Translated: CASSQDPGGAGAEDTQYF.

The chain combines TRBV30 with TRBJ1-2, with 9 bases that match TRBD1. CDR3 length: 14 residues. V dropped 0 bases and J dropped 3; count of bases not matched to a gene: 2. From germline, CDR1 is GTSNPN and CDR2 SVGIG (reference sequence). CDR3 amino acids: CAWSVDRGYYGYTF. As DNA, the CDR3 is TGTGCCTGGAGTGTCGACAGGGGGTACTATGGCTACACCTTC.

The chain has TRBV5-1 and TRBJ2-2; weak D call: TRBD2 (5 bases). The CDR3 spans 15 residues. The germline V and J ends were trimmed by 2 bases and 1 base, with 9 bases remaining between them. Germline-derived CDR1 and CDR2 are SGHRS and YFSETQ. CDR3 in DNA: TGCGCCAGCAGCTTAGCGGTGCAGAACACCGGGGAGCTGTTTTTT. Translating it yields CASSLAVQNTGELFF.